A selection of T cell receptor beta chains follows, all from one sample in a study of Tregs in tolerant kidney transplant recipients. Assay: immunoSEQ multiplex PCR; the TCRdb copy retains only in-frame clones and omits some. Of under 85,000 clones detected, around 90% appear once; the ten largest clones hold approximately 0.39%. The sample here was CD4+ T cells from blood, taken before the transplant. The receptors were gathered from a human donor who received a combined kidney and bone marrow transplant. The CDR3 runs from the conserved cysteine through the conserved F or W. Each record gives: D gene, J gene, V gene, clone size, CDR3 DNA, CDR3 protein. D genes are given only for firm matches. Some rows mark clone size as missing; the rest say once, few, many or name a class of expanded clone.

NA TRBJ2-6 TRBV9 NA TGTGCCAGCAGCGGTCGGACAGCTGGGGCCAACGTCCTGACTTTC CASSGRTAGANVLTF
TRBD1 TRBJ2-7 TRBV6-1 NA TGTGCCAGCGAAACCAGGGGGTATAATCCCTACGAGCAGTACTTC CASETRGYNPYEQYF
TRBD2 TRBJ2-7 TRBV28 once TGTGCCAGCAGTTCAAAAATTGGGACTAGCGGGTCCTACGAGCAGTACTTC CASSSKIGTSGSYEQYF
NA TRBJ2-7 TRBV7-9 NA TGTGCCAGCAGCTTTCGGGGAGTAGATGAGCAGTACTTC CASSFRGVDEQYF
TRBD1 TRBJ2-7 TRBV5-1 once TGCGCCAGCAGCTTGACCGGACAGGAACTCTACGAGCAGTACTTC CASSLTGQELYEQYF
TRBD2 TRBJ2-1 TRBV4-2 once TGTGCCAGCAGCCCACAGACTAGCGGGAACGTCAATGAGCAGTTCTTC CASSPQTSGNVNEQFF
NA TRBJ2-3 TRBV5-6 NA TGTGCCAGCAGCCTTGGGACAATCCTTAAGTCCGTGGATACGCAGTATTTT CASSLGTILKSVDTQYF
TRBD2 TRBJ2-3 TRBV2 NA TGTGCCAGCAGTGAATTGGGGACTAGCGGATCCTCAGATACGCAGTATTTT CASSELGTSGSSDTQYF
NA TRBJ2-7 TRBV2 NA TGTGCCAGCAGTGACAGCTCCTACGAGCAGTACTTC CASSDSSYEQYF
NA TRBJ2-5 TRBV7-2 NA TGTGCCAGCAGCTCTCTCTTCCAGACCCAGTACTTC CASSSLFQTQYF
TRBD1 TRBJ1-2 TRBV5-1 NA TGCGCCAGCAGCGGCGGACAGGGGGGGGATGGCTACACCTTC CASSGGQGGDGYTF
TRBD1 TRBJ1-2 TRBV27 NA TGTGCCACCAGACAGGGGAATAACTATGGCTACACCTTC CATRQGNNYGYTF
NA TRBJ1-2 TRBV30 NA TGTGCCTGGAGACTAGCCCCGGACGATAATGGCTACACCTTC CAWRLAPDDNGYTF
NA TRBJ1-1 TRBV14 NA TGTGCCAGCAGCCAAGCCCATGGGGGGGGGAACACTGAAGCTTTCTTT CASSQAHGGGNTEAFF
TRBD2 TRBJ2-7 TRBV29-1 NA TGCAGCGTCCGATGGGGGGTTTTTCGGACTAGCGGGTCCTACGAGCAGTACTTC CSVRWGVFRTSGSYEQYF
TRBD1 TRBJ1-2 TRBV28 NA TGTGCCAGCAGTTTGGAACAGGGGCTTGGCTACACCTTC CASSLEQGLGYTF
TRBD1 TRBJ2-1 TRBV18 NA TGTGCCAGCTCACCACCGGGACAGCCTTACAATGAGCAGTTCTTC CASSPPGQPYNEQFF
NA TRBJ1-5 TRBV4-2 NA TGTGCCAGCAGCCAAGATAGTCGTAATCAGCCCCAGCATTTT CASSQDSRNQPQHF
NA TRBJ2-1 TRBV5-1 NA TGCGCCAGCAGTTTGGGGGCCAGGTCGGACAATGAGCAGTTCTTC CASSLGARSDNEQFF
TRBD2 TRBJ2-1 TRBV27 NA TGTGCCAGCAGTCAGCTAGCGGTTGCCCCCAATGAGCAGTTCTTC CASSQLAVAPNEQFF
NA TRBJ2-5 TRBV5-1 NA TGCGCCAGCAGCCGTCCCCGGGACACGGAGACCCAAGAGACCCAGTACTTC CASSRPRDTETQETQYF
TRBD1 TRBJ2-1 TRBV2 once TGTGCCAGCGGAGAGGGGACAGGGTACAATGAGCAGTTCTTC CASGEGTGYNEQFF
NA TRBJ2-7 TRBV9 NA TGTGCCAGCAGCGTAGGGTTGAGCTCCTACGAGCAGTACTTC CASSVGLSSYEQYF
TRBD1 TRBJ2-3 TRBV28 NA TGTGCCAGCAGTCGGACACAGGGGGGAGGCACAGATACGCAGTATTTT CASSRTQGGGTDTQYF
TRBD2 TRBJ2-7 TRBV4-1 NA TGCGCCAGCAGCCTGGGACTAGCGGGACGCTACGAGCAGTACTTC CASSLGLAGRYEQYF
TRBD1 TRBJ1-1 TRBV29-1 NA TGCAGCGTTGAAGGTACAGGGGGCGCGAAAACTGAAGCTTTCTTT CSVEGTGGAKTEAFF
TRBD1 TRBJ2-7 TRBV6-1 NA TGTGCCAGCAGTGCCCTCTGGGACAGGCTGTACGAGCAGTACTTC CASSALWDRLYEQYF